Listed below are T cell receptor beta chains from one sample, sequenced in a study of beta chain features in type 1 diabetes. The protocol was immunoSEQ multiplex PCR, while the TCRdb copy is restricted to in-frame clones and leaves out a portion. The sample has under 900,000 clones, 17% seen once. Sequencing used naive CD4+ T cells from blood. These TCRs come from a woman aged 18-29 years in good health. Each CDR3 is given with its conserved first and last residue. Each record gives: CDR3 protein, CDR3 DNA, clone size, V gene, J gene, D gene. The D gene is left open where the match is weak. Some rows have no size entry. The others give once, few or many, or a class for an expanded clone.

CDR3: CASSRLAGYNEQFF; DNA: TGTGCCAGCAGCAGACTAGCGGGATACAATGAGCAGTTCTTC; size: -; V: TRBV25-1; J: TRBJ2-1; D: TRBD2
CDR3: CASSNPGKYF; DNA: TGTGCCAGCAGCAACCCCGGGAAATATTTT; size: many; V: TRBV21-1; J: TRBJ1-3; D: -
CDR3: CASSQVAGVLDTQYF; DNA: TGCGCCAGCAGCCAAGTGGCGGGAGTGTTGGATACGCAGTATTTT; size: -; V: TRBV4-1; J: TRBJ2-3; D: TRBD2
CDR3: CASSGLRGWTEAFF; DNA: TGTGCCAGCAGTGGTTTAAGAGGGTGGACTGAAGCTTTCTTT; size: -; V: TRBV2; J: TRBJ1-1; D: -
CDR3: CASSLGGRTEAFF; DNA: TGTGCCAGCAGCTTAGGAGGACGCACTGAAGCTTTCTTT; size: few; V: TRBV7-2; J: TRBJ1-1; D: -
CDR3: CASSREPYNEQFF; DNA: TGTGCCAGCTCCCGGGAGCCGTACAATGAGCAGTTCTTC; size: few; V: TRBV2; J: TRBJ2-1; D: -
CDR3: CASSQGVPGLAGGYEQYF; DNA: TGCGCCAGCAGCCAAGGGGTCCCCGGACTAGCGGGAGGCTACGAGCAGTACTTC; size: few; V: TRBV4-3; J: TRBJ2-7; D: TRBD2
CDR3: CASSRVGAIGELFF; DNA: TGTGCCAGCTCCCGAGTGGGGGCGATCGGGGAGCTGTTTTTT; size: -; V: TRBV6-5; J: TRBJ2-2; D: -
CDR3: CASSLGATNNEQFF; DNA: TGTGCCAGCAGCTTAGGGGCTACCAACAATGAGCAGTTCTTC; size: -; V: TRBV11-2; J: TRBJ2-1; D: -
CDR3: CASSRQSGANVLTF; DNA: TGTGCCAGCAGCCGACAGTCTGGGGCCAACGTCCTGACTTTC; size: -; V: TRBV11-2; J: TRBJ2-6; D: -
CDR3: CASSIRATSGSNTQYF; DNA: TGTGCCAGCAGCATCAGAGCGACTAGCGGGAGTAATACGCAGTATTTT; size: few; V: TRBV7-2; J: TRBJ2-3; D: TRBD2
CDR3: CASSLVAGPYNEQFF; DNA: TGTGCCAGCAGTTTAGTAGCGGGGCCCTACAATGAGCAGTTCTTC; size: few; V: TRBV28; J: TRBJ2-1; D: TRBD2
CDR3: CASSLSPGGELFF; DNA: TGTGCCAGCAGTTTATCGCCGGGGGGGGAGCTGTTTTTT; size: few; V: TRBV27; J: TRBJ2-2; D: -
CDR3: CASRPIDPRGEQFF; DNA: TGTGCCAGCAGACCTATCGACCCCCGGGGTGAGCAGTTCTTC; size: -; V: TRBV6-5; J: TRBJ2-1; D: -
CDR3: CASSTRDRENGYTF; DNA: TGTGCCAGCAGTACCCGGGACAGGGAAAATGGCTACACCTTC; size: -; V: TRBV6-5; J: TRBJ1-2; D: TRBD1
CDR3: CASSPRRGLGDEQFF; DNA: TGTGCCAGCTCACCACGTAGGGGCCTAGGGGATGAGCAGTTCTTC; size: few; V: TRBV18; J: TRBJ2-1; D: -
CDR3: CASSGRKETQYF; DNA: TGCGCCAGCAGTGGACGAAAAGAGACCCAGTACTTC; size: few; V: TRBV5-1; J: TRBJ2-5; D: -
CDR3: CASRGQGAYYGYTF; DNA: TGCGCCAGCAGGGGACAGGGAGCTTACTATGGCTACACCTTC; size: -; V: TRBV5-1; J: TRBJ1-2; D: TRBD1
CDR3: CASSLDRGLATQYF; DNA: TGTGCCAGCAGCTTAGATCGGGGGCTTGCGACCCAGTACTTC; size: -; V: TRBV11-2; J: TRBJ2-5; D: -
CDR3: CASSAALRTETQYF; DNA: TGTGCCAGCAGTGCCGCCTTGAGAACGGAGACCCAGTACTTC; size: -; V: TRBV2; J: TRBJ2-5; D: -
CDR3: CASRRGGTSFYEQYF; DNA: TGTGCCAGCAGACGGGGAGGGACTAGCTTTTACGAGCAGTACTTC; size: -; V: TRBV28; J: TRBJ2-7; D: TRBD2
CDR3: CASSQAGTGGSETQYF; DNA: TGTGCCAGCAGCCAAGCTGGGACAGGGGGCTCAGAGACCCAGTACTTC; size: few; V: TRBV4-2; J: TRBJ2-5; D: TRBD1
CDR3: CASSQGRARGQSVGETQYF; DNA: TGTGCCAGCAGCCAAGGGAGGGCCAGGGGGCAGTCGGTTGGAGAGACCCAGTACTTC; size: -; V: TRBV4-2; J: TRBJ2-5; D: TRBD1
CDR3: CASSFPADRVEYGYTF; DNA: TGTGCCAGCAGTTTCCCTGCGGACAGGGTCGAGTATGGCTACACCTTC; size: -; V: TRBV28; J: TRBJ1-2; D: TRBD1
CDR3: CSVAHRALYNEQFF; DNA: TGCAGCGTTGCCCACAGGGCGCTTTACAATGAGCAGTTCTTC; size: few; V: TRBV29-1; J: TRBJ2-1; D: -
CDR3: CASSLAGTNNEQFF; DNA: TGTGCCAGCAGCTTAGCCGGGACGAACAATGAGCAGTTCTTC; size: -; V: TRBV7-3; J: TRBJ2-1; D: -
CDR3: CASSLARSDTQYF; DNA: TGTGCCAGCAGTTTGGCTCGATCCGATACGCAGTATTTT; size: few; V: TRBV6-6; J: TRBJ2-3; D: -
CDR3: CASSFQGNEQFF; DNA: TGTGCCAGCAGCTTCCAGGGTAATGAGCAGTTCTTC; size: few; V: TRBV7-9; J: TRBJ2-1; D: -
CDR3: CASSYGNRGTYEQYF; DNA: TGTGCCAGCAGTTACGGGAACAGGGGGACCTACGAGCAGTACTTC; size: few; V: TRBV6-5; J: TRBJ2-7; D: TRBD1
CDR3: CASSNKVGQETQYF; DNA: TGTGCCAGTAGTAACAAAGTAGGTCAAGAGACCCAGTACTTC; size: -; V: TRBV19; J: TRBJ2-5; D: -
CDR3: CASSFGRALTTDTQYF; DNA: TGTGCCAGCAGCTTCGGTAGGGCCCTAACCACAGATACGCAGTATTTT; size: -; V: TRBV7-9; J: TRBJ2-3; D: -